This TCR beta chain was profiled in a study of identical twins. Overall study findings and caveats: For out-of-frame alpha sequences shared by twins, low generation probability was in excess. With monozygotic twins, out-of-frame TCR alpha sharing exceeded what models estimated.

A universal primer site was created by template switching, with the cDNA bearing unique molecular identifiers. TCRdb recomputed calls from the 5' RACE reads with MiXCR, one row per CDR3 protein. The repertoire includes hundreds of thousands of distinct CDR3 sequences, less than 9% of them detected once, and over 2% sits in the top ten. J lost 2 bases, V lost 2 bases, and 2 bases had no gene match. The CDR3 is 14 amino acids. CDR1 MRHNA and CDR2 SNTAGT come from the germline V gene. This clonotype was found many times. Its cognate antigen is unknown. These records were also assigned to another study, of yellow fever vaccine responses in identical twins. From that paper: Reportedly, twins showed a vaccine T cell response that looked partly convergent and partly personalized.

This chain uses TRBV6-4 with TRBJ1-2, with 7 bases lining up with TRBD1. Source material: memory (CD45RO+) T cells sorted from blood. This clonotype was obtained from a woman aged 18-29 years in good health. CDR3 bases: TGTGCCAGCAGTGACGGGGACAGCAACTATGGCTACACCTTC. This sequence encodes CASSDGDSNYGYTF.